Reported below is one TCR beta chain. Method: immunoSEQ multiplex PCR; TCRdb's copy keeps in-frame clones and lacks some. Seen here are tens of thousands of clones, more than 75% observed once, and the top ten hold roughly 20%. The sample is drawn from a study of control samples from healthy donors and cancer patients. The germline V gene encodes CDR1 MNHEY and CDR2 SVGEGT. The CDR3 runs 16 residues. The trim removed 4 bases at V and 2 bases at J, leaving 10 bases unmatched. The genes are TRBV6-2 or TRBV6-3 and TRBJ2-7, with TRBD1 matching 8 bases. Sequencing used blood. This TCR was sampled from a man aged 50-60 years in good health. The chain's CDR3 is CASSLDSDRAAYEQYV. For the CDR3, the DNA is TGTGCCAGCAGTTTGGACTCGGACAGGGCCGCCTACGAGCAGTACGTC.